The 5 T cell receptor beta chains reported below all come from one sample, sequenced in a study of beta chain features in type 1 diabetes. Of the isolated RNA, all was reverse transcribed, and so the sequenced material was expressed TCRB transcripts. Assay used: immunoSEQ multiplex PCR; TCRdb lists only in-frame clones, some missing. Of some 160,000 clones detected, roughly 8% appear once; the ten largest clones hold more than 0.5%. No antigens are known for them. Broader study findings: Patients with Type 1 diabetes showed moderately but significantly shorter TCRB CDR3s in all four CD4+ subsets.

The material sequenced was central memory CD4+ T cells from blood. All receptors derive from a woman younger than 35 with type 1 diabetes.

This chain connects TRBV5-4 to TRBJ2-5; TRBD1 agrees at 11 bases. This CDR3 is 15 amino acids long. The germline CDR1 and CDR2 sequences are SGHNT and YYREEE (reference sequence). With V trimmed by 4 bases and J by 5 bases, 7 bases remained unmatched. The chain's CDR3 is CASSLDRGRTETQYF. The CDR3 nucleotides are TGTGCCAGCAGCCTGGACAGGGGGCGCACGGAGACCCAGTACTTC.

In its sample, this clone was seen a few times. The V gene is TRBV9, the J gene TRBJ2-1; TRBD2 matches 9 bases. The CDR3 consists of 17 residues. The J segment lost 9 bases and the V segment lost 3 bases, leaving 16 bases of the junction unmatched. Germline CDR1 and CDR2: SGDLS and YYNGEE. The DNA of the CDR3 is TGTGCCAGCAGCGCACGCTCCGGGACTAGCCGTTTCGGTGAGCAGTTCTTC. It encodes CASSARSGTSRFGEQFF. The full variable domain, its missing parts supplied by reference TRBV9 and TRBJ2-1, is DSGVTQTPKHLITATGQRVTLRCSPRSGDLSVYWYQQSLDQGLQFLIQYYNGEERAKGNILERFSAQQFPDLHSELNLSSLELGDSALYFCASSARSGTSRFGEQFFGPGTRLTVL.

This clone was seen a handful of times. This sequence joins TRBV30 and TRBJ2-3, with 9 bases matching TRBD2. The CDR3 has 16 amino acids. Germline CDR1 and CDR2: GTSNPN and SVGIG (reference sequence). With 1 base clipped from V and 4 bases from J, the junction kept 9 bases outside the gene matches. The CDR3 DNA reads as TGTGCCTGGAGTGGTAAGGTAGCGGGAGCGGCAGATACGCAGTATTTT. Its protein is CAWSGKVAGAADTQYF.

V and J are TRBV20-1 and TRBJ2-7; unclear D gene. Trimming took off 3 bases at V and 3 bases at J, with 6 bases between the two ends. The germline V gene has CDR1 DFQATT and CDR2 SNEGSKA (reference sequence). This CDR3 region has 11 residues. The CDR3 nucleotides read TGCAGTGCTAGGGCCCGCTACGAGCAGTACTTC. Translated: CSARARYEQYF.

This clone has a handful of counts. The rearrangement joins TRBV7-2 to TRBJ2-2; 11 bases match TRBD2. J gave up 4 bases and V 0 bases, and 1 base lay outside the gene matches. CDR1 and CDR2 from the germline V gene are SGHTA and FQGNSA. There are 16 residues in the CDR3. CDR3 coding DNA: TGTGCCAGCAGCTTAGCTGGACTAGCGGGCACCGGGGAGCTGTTTTTT. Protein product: CASSLAGLAGTGELFF.